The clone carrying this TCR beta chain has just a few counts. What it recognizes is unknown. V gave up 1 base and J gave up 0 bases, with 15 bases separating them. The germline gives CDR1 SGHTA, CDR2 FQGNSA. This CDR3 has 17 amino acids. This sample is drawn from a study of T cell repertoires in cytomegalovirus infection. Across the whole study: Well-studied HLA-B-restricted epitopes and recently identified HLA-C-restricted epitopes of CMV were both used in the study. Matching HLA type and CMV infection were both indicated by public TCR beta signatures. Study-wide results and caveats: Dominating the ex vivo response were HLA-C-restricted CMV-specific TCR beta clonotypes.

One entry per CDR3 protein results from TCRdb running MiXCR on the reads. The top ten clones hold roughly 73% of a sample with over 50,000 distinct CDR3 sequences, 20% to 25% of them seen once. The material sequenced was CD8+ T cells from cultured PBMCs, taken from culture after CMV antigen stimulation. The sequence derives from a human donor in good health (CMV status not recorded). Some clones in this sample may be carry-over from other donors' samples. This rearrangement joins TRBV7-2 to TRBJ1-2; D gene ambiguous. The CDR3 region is CASSLDGSPTPNYGYTF. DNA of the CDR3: TGTGCCAGCAGCTTAGACGGCAGTCCAACCCCTAACTATGGCTACACCTTC.